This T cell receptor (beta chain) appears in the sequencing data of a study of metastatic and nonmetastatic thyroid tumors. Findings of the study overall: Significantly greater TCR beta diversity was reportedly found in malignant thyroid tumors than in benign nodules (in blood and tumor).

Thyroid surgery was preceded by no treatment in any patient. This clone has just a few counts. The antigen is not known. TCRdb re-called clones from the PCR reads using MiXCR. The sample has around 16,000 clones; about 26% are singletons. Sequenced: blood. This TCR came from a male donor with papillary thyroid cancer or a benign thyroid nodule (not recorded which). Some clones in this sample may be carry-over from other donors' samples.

The CDR3 nucleotides read TGTGCCAGTAGTATAGGGGAGGGAGACCAGCCCCAGCATTTT. It translates to CASSIGEGDQPQHF. V is TRBV19 and J is TRBJ1-5, with D unclear. Trimming pared 1 base from V and 7 bases from J, leaving 11 bases between. CDR1 and CDR2 (germline): LNHDA, SQIVND (reference sequence). The CDR3 is 14 amino acids.